The sequence of this T cell receptor beta chain was determined in a study of shared clonotypes between healthy human individuals. Study-level background: Each donor contributed plates that comprised three CD4 naive, three CD4 memory, two CD8 naive and one CD8 memory. Findings and limits, study-wide: For naive CD4 cells, roughly 5% of clonotypes were shared across a handful of donors.

Measured with immunoSEQ multiplex PCR; TCRdb has only the in-frame clones, and not every one. The top ten hold about 1.5% of the sample, which has some 900,000 clones, approximately 80% seen once. The CDR3 extends over 14 amino acids. The V segment lost 6 bases and the J segment 3 bases; nucleotides outside the gene matches: 6. Per germline, CDR1 SGHTA and CDR2 FQGNSA. This clone was observed a few times. The antigen remains undetermined. The healthy adult donors were HIV-negative and reported no recent acute infections or vaccinations. The sample consisted of memory CD4+ T cells sorted from blood. Specified subset: CD45RA-negative fraction. This rearrangement joins TRBV7-2 to TRBJ2-7; 9 bases map to TRBD2. This TCR derives from a man between 18 and 29 years old in good health. CDR3 residues: CASRRSGSNYEQYF. In DNA, the CDR3 is TGTGCCAGCAGACGTAGCGGGAGTAACTACGAGCAGTACTTC.